These T cell receptor beta chains were read from a single sample in a study of patients and donors after allogeneic stem cell transplantation. TCRdb passed the RT-PCR reads through MiXCR, listing each CDR3 protein once. In the table there are more than 850,000 distinct CDR3 sequences, approximately 18% of which are singletons. Sequencing was done on a sample of blood, either unsorted or a sorted T cell fraction (not recorded which). The receptor set was obtained from a human donor who was either an allogeneic HSCT recipient or a stem cell or donor lymphocyte infusion donor (not recorded which). It is not recorded whose cells these are; they may come from a transplant donor. The CDR3 runs from the conserved cysteine through the conserved F or W. Fields, in order: CDR3 protein, J gene, V gene.

CDR3 protein: CASSLTGAGTGELFF
J gene: TRBJ2-2
V gene: TRBV7-4

CDR3 protein: CAWSVGTSGYEQYF
J gene: TRBJ2-7
V gene: TRBV30

CDR3 protein: CASSFNNNRGTEAFF
J gene: TRBJ1-1
V gene: TRBV5-1

CDR3 protein: CASSLVGNGANVLTF
J gene: TRBJ2-6
V gene: TRBV6-1

CDR3 protein: CASSLAWGLDPSPLHF
J gene: TRBJ1-6
V gene: TRBV7-9

CDR3 protein: CASSHLGTGSEQYF
J gene: TRBJ2-7
V gene: TRBV3-1

CDR3 protein: CSVEHAGGNEKLFF
J gene: TRBJ1-4
V gene: TRBV29-1

CDR3 protein: CASSLRGPGALGNTIYF
J gene: TRBJ1-3
V gene: TRBV12-3/TRBV12-4

CDR3 protein: CASTGTRQETQYF
J gene: TRBJ2-5
V gene: TRBV6-1

CDR3 protein: CATSTAGDEQFF
J gene: TRBJ2-1
V gene: TRBV19

CDR3 protein: CASSQDRWGSRTEAFF
J gene: TRBJ1-1
V gene: TRBV4-3

CDR3 protein: CSATRWGVNNEKLFF
J gene: TRBJ1-4
V gene: TRBV20-1

CDR3 protein: CASRPRGGGLTDTQYF
J gene: TRBJ2-3
V gene: TRBV12-3/TRBV12-4

CDR3 protein: CASSFTSGGAYNEQFF
J gene: TRBJ2-1
V gene: TRBV5-1

CDR3 protein: CASSPGVAGDTDTQYF
J gene: TRBJ2-3
V gene: TRBV7-3

CDR3 protein: CASSQQGTSVSYNEQFF
J gene: TRBJ2-1
V gene: TRBV3-1

CDR3 protein: CASSSPSWEQYF
J gene: TRBJ2-7
V gene: TRBV7-8

CDR3 protein: CASSPKAGGRYYNEQFF
J gene: TRBJ2-1
V gene: TRBV6-1

CDR3 protein: CASSRGIFYEQYF
J gene: TRBJ2-7
V gene: TRBV3-1

CDR3 protein: CASSTYVSLGNTEAFF
J gene: TRBJ1-1
V gene: TRBV18

CDR3 protein: CASSAGTSGSRNTGELFF
J gene: TRBJ2-2
V gene: TRBV9

CDR3 protein: CASSLVAGGGGYTF
J gene: TRBJ1-2
V gene: TRBV5-6

CDR3 protein: CASSPRDSRANTGELFF
J gene: TRBJ2-2
V gene: TRBV5-1

CDR3 protein: CSARDGTGKPFNEKLFF
J gene: TRBJ1-4
V gene: TRBV20-1

CDR3 protein: CASSPTFGGTEAFF
J gene: TRBJ1-1
V gene: TRBV7-9

CDR3 protein: CASSEGEAGGLYNEQFF
J gene: TRBJ2-1
V gene: TRBV2

CDR3 protein: CASSSNRAEMTEAFF
J gene: TRBJ1-1
V gene: TRBV5-1

CDR3 protein: CATSRETQYF
J gene: TRBJ2-5
V gene: TRBV7-8

CDR3 protein: CASSYSEGSSGNTIYF
J gene: TRBJ1-3
V gene: TRBV6-5

CDR3 protein: CSARYRGLYEQYF
J gene: TRBJ2-7
V gene: TRBV20-1

CDR3 protein: CASSSPDRGSRGYTF
J gene: TRBJ1-2
V gene: TRBV7-2

CDR3 protein: CSASEPLGFYGYTF
J gene: TRBJ1-2
V gene: TRBV20-1

CDR3 protein: CATSTRTSGSLTDTQYF
J gene: TRBJ2-3
V gene: TRBV15

CDR3 protein: CASSLSGTAQETQYF
J gene: TRBJ2-5
V gene: TRBV12-3/TRBV12-4

CDR3 protein: CASSLDRGQGTTEAFF
J gene: TRBJ1-1
V gene: TRBV11-2

CDR3 protein: CASTRQGSTEAFF
J gene: TRBJ1-1
V gene: TRBV12-3/TRBV12-4

CDR3 protein: CASSSPRGTEAFF
J gene: TRBJ1-1
V gene: TRBV5-5

CDR3 protein: CASSQERFVSYTF
J gene: TRBJ1-2
V gene: TRBV14

CDR3 protein: CASGPALASNEQFF
J gene: TRBJ2-1
V gene: TRBV7-9

CDR3 protein: CATSANYEQYF
J gene: TRBJ2-7
V gene: TRBV24-1

CDR3 protein: CASSSQGSPYNEQFF
J gene: TRBJ2-1
V gene: TRBV7-9

CDR3 protein: CSARGLRTSSYNEQFF
J gene: TRBJ2-1
V gene: TRBV20-1

CDR3 protein: CASSLRGAGGWDTQYF
J gene: TRBJ2-3
V gene: TRBV5-8

CDR3 protein: CASSRQGRQETQYF
J gene: TRBJ2-5
V gene: TRBV5-1

CDR3 protein: CSVQTGSMNTEAFF
J gene: TRBJ1-1
V gene: TRBV29-1

CDR3 protein: CATGQESADTQYF
J gene: TRBJ2-3
V gene: TRBV24-1

CDR3 protein: CASSLGQGAPDTQYF
J gene: TRBJ2-3
V gene: TRBV5-6

CDR3 protein: CASGTEWYYGYTF
J gene: TRBJ1-2
V gene: TRBV12-5

CDR3 protein: CASSQDFAPDTQYF
J gene: TRBJ2-3
V gene: TRBV5-1

CDR3 protein: CASSLPGDEQFF
J gene: TRBJ2-1
V gene: TRBV5-1

CDR3 protein: CSIGTSSGYEQYF
J gene: TRBJ2-7
V gene: TRBV20-1

CDR3 protein: CASKVRGTNTGELFF
J gene: TRBJ2-2
V gene: TRBV2

CDR3 protein: CASSIRGREDYGYTF
J gene: TRBJ1-2
V gene: TRBV5-1

CDR3 protein: CAWSVPPETQYF
J gene: TRBJ2-5
V gene: TRBV30

CDR3 protein: CAIRDTDTQYF
J gene: TRBJ2-3
V gene: TRBV10-3

CDR3 protein: CASSHLRLAPRGEQFF
J gene: TRBJ2-1
V gene: TRBV3-1

CDR3 protein: CASSEPAGENSPLHF
J gene: TRBJ1-6
V gene: TRBV25-1

CDR3 protein: CASEANTEAFF
J gene: TRBJ1-1
V gene: TRBV19

CDR3 protein: CASRQDQGFSSQSINTEAFF
J gene: TRBJ1-1
V gene: TRBV12-3/TRBV12-4

CDR3 protein: CSARLATLPYNEQFF
J gene: TRBJ2-1
V gene: TRBV20-1